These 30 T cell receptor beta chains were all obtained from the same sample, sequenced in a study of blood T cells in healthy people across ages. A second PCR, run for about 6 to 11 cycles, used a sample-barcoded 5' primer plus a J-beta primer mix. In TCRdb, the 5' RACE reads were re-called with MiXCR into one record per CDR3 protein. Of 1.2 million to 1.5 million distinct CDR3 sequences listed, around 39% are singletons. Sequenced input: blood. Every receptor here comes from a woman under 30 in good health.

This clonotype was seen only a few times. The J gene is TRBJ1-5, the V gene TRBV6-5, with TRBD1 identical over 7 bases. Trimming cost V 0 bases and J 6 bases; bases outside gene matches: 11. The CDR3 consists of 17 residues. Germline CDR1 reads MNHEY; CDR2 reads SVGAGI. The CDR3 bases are TGTGCCAGCAGTTACTCGGACCCGGGCAGGGGGTTTCAGCCCCAGCATTTT. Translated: CASSYSDPGRGFQPQHF.

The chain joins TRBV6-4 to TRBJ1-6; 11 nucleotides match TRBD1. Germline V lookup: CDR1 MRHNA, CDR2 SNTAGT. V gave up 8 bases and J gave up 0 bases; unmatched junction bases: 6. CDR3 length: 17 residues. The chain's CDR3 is CASRDRGASSYNSPLHF. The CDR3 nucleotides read TGTGCCAGCCGGGACAGGGGGGCGAGCTCCTATAATTCACCCCTCCACTTT.

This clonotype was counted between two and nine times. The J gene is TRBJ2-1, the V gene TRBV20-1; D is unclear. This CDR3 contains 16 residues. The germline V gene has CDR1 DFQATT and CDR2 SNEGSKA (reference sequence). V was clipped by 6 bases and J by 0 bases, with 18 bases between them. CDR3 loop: CSALMWAPSSYNEQFF. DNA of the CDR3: TGCAGTGCCCTTATGTGGGCACCGAGCTCCTACAATGAGCAGTTCTTC.

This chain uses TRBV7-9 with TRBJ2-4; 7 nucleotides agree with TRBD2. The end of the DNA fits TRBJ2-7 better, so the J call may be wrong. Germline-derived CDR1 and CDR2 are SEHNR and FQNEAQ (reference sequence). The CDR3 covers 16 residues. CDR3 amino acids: CASSANSGTIHYEQYF. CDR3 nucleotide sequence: TGTGCCAGCAGCGCAAACTCCGGGACTATCCACTACGAGCAGTACTTC.

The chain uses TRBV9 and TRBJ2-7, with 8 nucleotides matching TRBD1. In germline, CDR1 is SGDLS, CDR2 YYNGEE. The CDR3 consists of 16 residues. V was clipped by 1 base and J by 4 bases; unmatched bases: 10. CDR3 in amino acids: CASSVSVQGASYEQYF. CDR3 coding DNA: TGTGCCAGCAGCGTATCCGTCCAGGGGGCAAGTTACGAGCAGTACTTC.

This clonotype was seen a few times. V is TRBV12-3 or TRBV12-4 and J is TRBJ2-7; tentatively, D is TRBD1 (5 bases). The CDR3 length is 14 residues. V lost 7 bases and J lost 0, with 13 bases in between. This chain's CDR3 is CASTPTGNSYEQYF. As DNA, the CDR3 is TGTGCCAGCACTCCTACAGGTAACTCCTACGAGCAGTACTTC.

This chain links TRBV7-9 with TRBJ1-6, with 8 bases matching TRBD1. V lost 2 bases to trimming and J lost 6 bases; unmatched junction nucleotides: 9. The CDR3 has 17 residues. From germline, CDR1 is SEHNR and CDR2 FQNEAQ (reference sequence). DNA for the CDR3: TGTGCCAGCAGCTTAACCGGGACAGGAAGCCGTAATTCACCCCTCCACTTT. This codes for CASSLTGTGSRNSPLHF.

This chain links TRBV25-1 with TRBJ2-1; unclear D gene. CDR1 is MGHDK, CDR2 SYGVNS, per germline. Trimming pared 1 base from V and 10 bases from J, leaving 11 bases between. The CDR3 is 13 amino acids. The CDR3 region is CASSESWIYEQFF. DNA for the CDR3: TGTGCCAGCAGTGAATCATGGATCTACGAGCAGTTCTTC.

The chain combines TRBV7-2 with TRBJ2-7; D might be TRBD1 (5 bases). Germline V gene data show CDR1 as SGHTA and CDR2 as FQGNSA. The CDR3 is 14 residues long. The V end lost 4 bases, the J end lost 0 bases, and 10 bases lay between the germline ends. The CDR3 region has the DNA TGTGCCAGCAGCTCCCAACAGGCCTCCTACGAGCAGTACTTC. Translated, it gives CASSSQQASYEQYF.

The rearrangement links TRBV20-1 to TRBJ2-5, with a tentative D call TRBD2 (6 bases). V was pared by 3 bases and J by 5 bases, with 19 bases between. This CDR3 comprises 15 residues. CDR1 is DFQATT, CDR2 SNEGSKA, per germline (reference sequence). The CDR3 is CSARDLAVSSETQYF. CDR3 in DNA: TGCAGTGCTAGGGATTTAGCGGTGAGCTCGGAGACCCAGTACTTC.

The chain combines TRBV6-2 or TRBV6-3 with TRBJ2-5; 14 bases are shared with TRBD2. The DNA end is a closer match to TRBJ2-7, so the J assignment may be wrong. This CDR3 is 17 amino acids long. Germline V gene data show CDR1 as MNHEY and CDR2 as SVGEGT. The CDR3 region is CASSPSGLAGAHDEQYF. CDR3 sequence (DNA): TGTGCCAGCAGTCCATCGGGACTAGCGGGGGCTCACGACGAGCAGTACTTC.

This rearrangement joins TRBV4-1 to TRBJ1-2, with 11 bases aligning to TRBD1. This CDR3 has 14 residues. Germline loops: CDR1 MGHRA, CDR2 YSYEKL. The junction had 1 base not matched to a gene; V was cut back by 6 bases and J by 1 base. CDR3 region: CASRGQGVNYGYTF. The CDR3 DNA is TGCGCCAGCAGGGGACAGGGGGTTAACTATGGCTACACCTTC.

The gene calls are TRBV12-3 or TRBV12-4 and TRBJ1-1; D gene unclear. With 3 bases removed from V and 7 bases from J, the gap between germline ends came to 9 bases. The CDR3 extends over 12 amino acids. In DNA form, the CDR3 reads TGTGCCAGCAGTTTGAAAGGCCGTGAAGCTTTCTTT. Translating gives CASSLKGREAFF.

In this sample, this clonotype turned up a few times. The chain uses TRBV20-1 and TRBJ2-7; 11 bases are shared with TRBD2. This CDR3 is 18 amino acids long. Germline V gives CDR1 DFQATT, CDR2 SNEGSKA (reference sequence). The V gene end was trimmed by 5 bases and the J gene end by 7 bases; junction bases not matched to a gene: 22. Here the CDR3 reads CSAPRRASGGFVYNEQYF. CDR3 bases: TGCAGTGCTCCGCGAAGAGCTAGCGGGGGGTTTGTATACAATGAGCAGTACTTC.

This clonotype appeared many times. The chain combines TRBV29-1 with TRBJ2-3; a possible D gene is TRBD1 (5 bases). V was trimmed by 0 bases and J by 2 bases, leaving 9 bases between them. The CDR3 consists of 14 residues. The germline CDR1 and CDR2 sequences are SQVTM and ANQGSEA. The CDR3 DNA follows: TGCAGCGTTGAAGAGGGGCTACTCACAGATACGCAGTATTTT. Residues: CSVEEGLLTDTQYF.

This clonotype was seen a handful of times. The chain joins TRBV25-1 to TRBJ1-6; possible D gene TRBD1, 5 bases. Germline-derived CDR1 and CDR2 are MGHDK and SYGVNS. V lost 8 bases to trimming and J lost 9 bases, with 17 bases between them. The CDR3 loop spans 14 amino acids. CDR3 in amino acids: CASSPGGGSSPLHF. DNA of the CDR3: TGTGCCAGCTCACCCGGGGGTGGGAGTTCACCCCTCCACTTT.

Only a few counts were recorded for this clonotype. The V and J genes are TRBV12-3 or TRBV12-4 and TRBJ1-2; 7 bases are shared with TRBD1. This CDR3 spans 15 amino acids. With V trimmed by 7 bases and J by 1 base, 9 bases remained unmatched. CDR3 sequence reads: CASIRGQIINYGYTF. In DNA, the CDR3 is TGTGCCAGCATTAGGGGACAGATTATTAACTATGGCTACACCTTC.

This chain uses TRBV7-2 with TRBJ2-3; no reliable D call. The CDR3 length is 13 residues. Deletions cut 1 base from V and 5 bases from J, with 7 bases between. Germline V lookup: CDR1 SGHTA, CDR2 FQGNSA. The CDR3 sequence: CASSLVRLDTQYF. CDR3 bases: TGTGCCAGCAGCTTAGTAAGATTAGATACGCAGTATTTT. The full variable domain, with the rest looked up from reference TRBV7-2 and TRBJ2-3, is GAGVSQSPSNKVTEKGKDVELRCDPISGHTALYWYRQSLGQGLEFLIYFQGNSAPDKSGLPSDRFSAERTGGSVSTLTIQRTQQEDSAVYLCASSLVRLDTQYFGPGTRLTVL.

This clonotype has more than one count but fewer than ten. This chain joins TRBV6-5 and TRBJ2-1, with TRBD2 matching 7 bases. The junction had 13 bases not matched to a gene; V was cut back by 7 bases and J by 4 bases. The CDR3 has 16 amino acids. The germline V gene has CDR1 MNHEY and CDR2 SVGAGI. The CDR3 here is CASTQGLAEDYNEQFF. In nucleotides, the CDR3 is TGTGCCAGCACCCAGGGCCTAGCGGAAGATTACAATGAGCAGTTCTTC.

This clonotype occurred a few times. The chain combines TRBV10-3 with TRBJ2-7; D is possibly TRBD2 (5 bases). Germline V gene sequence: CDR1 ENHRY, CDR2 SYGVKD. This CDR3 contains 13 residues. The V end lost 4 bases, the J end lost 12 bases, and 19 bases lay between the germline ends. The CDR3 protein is CAISGGQGSPLYF. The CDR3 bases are TGTGCCATCAGTGGAGGGCAAGGTAGCCCCTTGTACTTC.

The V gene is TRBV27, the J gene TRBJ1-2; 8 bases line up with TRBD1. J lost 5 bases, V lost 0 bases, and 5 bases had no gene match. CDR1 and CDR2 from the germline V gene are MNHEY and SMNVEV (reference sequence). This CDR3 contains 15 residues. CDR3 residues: CASSLSQGVGYGYTF. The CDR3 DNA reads TGTGCCAGCAGTTTATCACAGGGGGTTGGGTATGGCTACACCTTC.

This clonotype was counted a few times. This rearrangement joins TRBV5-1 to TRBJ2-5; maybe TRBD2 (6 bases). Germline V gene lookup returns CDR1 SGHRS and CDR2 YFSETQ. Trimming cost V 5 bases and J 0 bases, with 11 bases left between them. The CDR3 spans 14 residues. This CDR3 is CASSGSGYQETQYF. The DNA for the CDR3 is TGCGCCAGCAGTGGTAGCGGCTACCAAGAGACCCAGTACTTC.

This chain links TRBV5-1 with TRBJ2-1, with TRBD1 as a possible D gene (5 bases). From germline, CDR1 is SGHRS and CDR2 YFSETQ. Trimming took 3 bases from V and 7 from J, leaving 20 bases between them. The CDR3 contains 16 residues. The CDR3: CASSSPLDSYNNEQFF. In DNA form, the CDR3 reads TGCGCCAGCAGCTCGCCACTTGACAGCTACAATAATGAGCAGTTCTTC.

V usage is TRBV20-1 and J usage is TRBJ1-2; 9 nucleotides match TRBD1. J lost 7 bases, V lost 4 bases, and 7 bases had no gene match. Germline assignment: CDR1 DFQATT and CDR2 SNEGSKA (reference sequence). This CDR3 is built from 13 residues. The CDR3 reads CSATTGGDSGYTF. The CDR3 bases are TGCAGTGCTACGACAGGGGGAGATAGTGGCTACACCTTC.

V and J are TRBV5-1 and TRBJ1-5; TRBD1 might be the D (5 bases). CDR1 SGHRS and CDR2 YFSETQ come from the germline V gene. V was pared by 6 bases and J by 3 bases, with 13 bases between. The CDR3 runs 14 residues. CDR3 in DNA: TGCGCCAGCATGCAGCGGGGGATCAATCAGCCCCAGCATTTT. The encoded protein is CASMQRGINQPQHF.

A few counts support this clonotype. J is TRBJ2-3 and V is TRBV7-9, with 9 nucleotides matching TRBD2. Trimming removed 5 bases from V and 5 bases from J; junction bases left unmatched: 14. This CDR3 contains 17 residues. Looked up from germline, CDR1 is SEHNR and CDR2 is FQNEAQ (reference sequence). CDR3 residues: CASSLYLAGPLGDTQYF. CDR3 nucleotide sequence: TGTGCCAGCAGCCTCTATCTAGCGGGGCCCCTAGGAGATACGCAGTATTTT.

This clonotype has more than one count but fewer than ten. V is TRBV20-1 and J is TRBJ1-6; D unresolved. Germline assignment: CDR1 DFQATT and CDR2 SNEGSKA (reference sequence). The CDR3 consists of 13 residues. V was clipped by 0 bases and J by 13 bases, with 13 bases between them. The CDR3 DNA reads TGCAGTGCTAGAGACGCCAGGAGGAACCCCCTCCACTTT. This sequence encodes CSARDARRNPLHF.

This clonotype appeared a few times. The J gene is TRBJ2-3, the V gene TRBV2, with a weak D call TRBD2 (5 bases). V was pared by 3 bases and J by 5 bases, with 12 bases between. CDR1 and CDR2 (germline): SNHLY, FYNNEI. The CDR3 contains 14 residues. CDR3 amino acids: CASSERVPGDTQYF. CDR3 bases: TGTGCCAGCAGTGAGCGGGTCCCCGGAGATACGCAGTATTTT.

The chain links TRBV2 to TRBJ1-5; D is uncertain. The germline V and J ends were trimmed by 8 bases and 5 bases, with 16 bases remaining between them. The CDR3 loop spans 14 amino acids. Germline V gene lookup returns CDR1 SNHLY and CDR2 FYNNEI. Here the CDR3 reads CASRRSPADQPQHF. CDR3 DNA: TGTGCCAGCCGCCGGTCTCCGGCAGATCAGCCCCAGCATTTT.

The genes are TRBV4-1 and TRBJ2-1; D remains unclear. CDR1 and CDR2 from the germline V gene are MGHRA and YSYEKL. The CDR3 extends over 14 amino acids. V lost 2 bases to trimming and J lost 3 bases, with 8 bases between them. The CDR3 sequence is CASSQQKGYNEQFF. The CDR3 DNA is TGCGCCAGCAGCCAACAAAAGGGCTACAATGAGCAGTTCTTC.